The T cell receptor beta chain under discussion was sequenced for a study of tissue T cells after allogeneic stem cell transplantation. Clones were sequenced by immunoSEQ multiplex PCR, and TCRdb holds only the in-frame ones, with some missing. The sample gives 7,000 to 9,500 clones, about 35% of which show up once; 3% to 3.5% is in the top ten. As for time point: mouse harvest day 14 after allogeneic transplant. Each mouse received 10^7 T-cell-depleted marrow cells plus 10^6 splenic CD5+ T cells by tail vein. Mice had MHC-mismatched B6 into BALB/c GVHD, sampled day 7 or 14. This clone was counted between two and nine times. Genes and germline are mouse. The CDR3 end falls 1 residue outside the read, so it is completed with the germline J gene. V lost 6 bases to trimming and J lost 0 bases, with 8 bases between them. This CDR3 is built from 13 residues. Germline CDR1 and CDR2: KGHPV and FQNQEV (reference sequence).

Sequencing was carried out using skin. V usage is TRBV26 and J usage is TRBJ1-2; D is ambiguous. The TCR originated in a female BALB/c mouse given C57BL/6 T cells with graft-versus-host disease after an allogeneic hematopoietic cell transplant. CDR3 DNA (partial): TGTGCCAGCAGCCCGACACCAAACTCCGACTACACC. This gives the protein CASSPTPNSDYT. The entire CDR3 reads CASSPTPNSDYTF. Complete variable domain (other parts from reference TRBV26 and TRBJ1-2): NSKVIQTPRYLVKGQGQKAKMRCIPEKGHPVVFWYQQNKNNEFKFLINFQNQEVLQQIDMTEKRFSAECPSNSPCSLEIQSSEAGDSALYLCASSPTPNSDYTFGSGTRLLVI.